The clone carrying this T cell receptor beta chain was seen a handful of times. These data originate in a study of memory CD8 T cells in hepatitis C reinfection. Background on the study: Separate sorts of CD127- effector and CD127+ memory tetramer+ CD8 cells occurred in a couple of donors. NS5B-2841 was targeted by two other double resolvers.

The sample's time point: pre-reinfection, 55 to 20 weeks before reinfection detection. Sorted cells were sequenced directly ex vivo without any in vitro expansion. The repertoire was sequenced with immunoSEQ multiplex PCR; TCRdb's copy has only in-frame clones and lacks some. This sample contains 66 clones. V lost 5 bases and J lost 3; bases outside the gene matches: 7. The germline CDR1 and CDR2 sequences are MGHRA and YSYEKL. This CDR3 is built from 14 residues. The rearrangement links TRBV4-1 to TRBJ2-7, with 7 bases matching TRBD2. Sequencing was done on a sample of HCV tetramer-positive CD8+ T cells sorted from blood. The receptor was isolated from a man in his forties with hepatitis C virus infection. The CDR3 loop is CASSFDTGGYEQYF. As DNA, the CDR3 is TGCGCCAGCAGCTTTGACACGGGGGGCTACGAGCAGTACTTC.